The rows below give T cell receptor beta chains drawn from one sample of a study of blood T cell repertoires in COVID-19. Only in-frame clones appear in the TCRdb table, and some are missing; sequencing was by immunoSEQ multiplex PCR. The top ten hold 20% to 25% of the sample, which has fewer than 55,000 clones, roughly 79% seen once. Sequencing was performed on peripheral blood. The receptors were sampled from a woman of 80 years or more with COVID-19, enrolled during active disease. CDR3s include the opening cysteine and the closing phenylalanine or tryptophan.

>TRBV6-2/TRBV6-3
CASSYDELGLVASNEQFF
>TRBV7-9
CASSLASNTGELFF
>TRBV10-3
CATEKEGYEDTQYF
>TRBV21-1
CASSSRADEQYF
>TRBV27
CATSTGGRETQYF
>TRBV19
CASRLTGINQPQHF
>TRBV10-3
CAISVGGNTEAFF
>TRBV2
CASSIQGAQTDTQYF
>TRBV5-1
CASSLVSSGSIEQFF
>TRBV19
CASSPWDRFNTGELFF
>TRBV2
CASTGPSTYEQYF
>TRBV5-1
CASSSGQGASGANVLTF
>TRBV6-6
CASTAGTGSYEQYF
>TRBV3-1/TRBV3-2
CASSQDASGEGETQYF
>TRBV18
CASSRTTGMGDQYF
>TRBV11-2
CASSLGLINEQFF
>TRBV11-2
CASSLERNSPLHF
>TRBV6-5
CASSIDRGHIQYF
>TRBV5-1
CASSLAQVTDTQYF
>TRBV19
CASRYTGELFF
>TRBV5-1
CASSRDTVGDTQYF